Listed below are T cell receptor beta chains from one sample, sequenced in a study of T-cell memory formation after mild COVID-19. TCRdb called the 5' RACE reads again in MiXCR, with one record for every CDR3 protein. The table lists 400,000 to 500,000 distinct CDR3 sequences, about a sixth of them singletons. The material sequenced was PBMCs or a T cell subset sorted from them (not recorded which). These receptors originate from a man aged 18-30 years who had mild COVID-19 (a few samples of this study predate the infection). Cell type and time point are not known. Both conserved end residues are part of each CDR3. Fields, in order: J gene, CDR3 length, V gene, clone size, CDR3 protein. For some rows the clone size is stated as once, few or many, or as a class when expanded; others skip it.

>TRBJ2-2|18|TRBV30|.
CAWSVYRTPNGNTGELFF
>TRBJ2-1|14|TRBV12-5|.
CASGREKSYNEQFF
>TRBJ1-1|12|TRBV7-8|few
CASSSGPYEAFF
>TRBJ1-1|15|TRBV28|few
CASSPGGAGNTEAFF
>TRBJ1-1|14|TRBV19|few
CASSPTRDVTEAFF
>TRBJ1-1|17|TRBV4-1|few
CASSHPRRGRGDTEAFF
>TRBJ2-2|11|TRBV10-3|few
CAIKGTGELFF
>TRBJ1-5|13|TRBV5-1|few
CASSLAGRQPQHF
>TRBJ2-2|17|TRBV7-2|.
CASSLLAGGLYTGELFF
>TRBJ2-2|13|TRBV5-4|.
CAGRGRNDGELFF
>TRBJ2-3|15|TRBV7-3|few
CASSPGTINTDTQYF
>TRBJ2-5|13|TRBV5-1|.
CASSFGPTETQYF
>TRBJ2-5|14|TRBV9|.
CASTRLAGDETQYF
>TRBJ2-3|16|TRBV9|.
CASSVISGVRTDTQYF
>TRBJ2-2|13|TRBV6-6|.
CASSYEGPGELFF
>TRBJ2-2|17|TRBV9|.
CASSLPRGALNTGELFF
>TRBJ1-1|15|TRBV20-1|few
CSAKEVRGRNTEAFF
>TRBJ2-5|15|TRBV7-9|few
CASSPGIGFQETQYF
>TRBJ1-5|14|TRBV6-2/TRBV6-3|few
CASRRQLSNQPQHF
>TRBJ1-6|16|TRBV7-2|few
CASSLSVSSYNSPLHF
>TRBJ1-5|17|TRBV6-2/TRBV6-3|.
CASTRIPQGGSNQPQHF
>TRBJ2-5|14|TRBV6-5|few
CASSYSEVQETQYF
>TRBJ2-1|14|TRBV7-2|many
CASNPRLGQDEQFF
>TRBJ1-1|14|TRBV4-3|.
CASSQGGLWTEAFF
>TRBJ1-3|16|TRBV4-2|.
CASSQDLVDSGNTIYF
>TRBJ2-7|15|TRBV2|few
CASSEVGQGAGEQYF
>TRBJ2-7|15|TRBV6-1|.
CASSLLGTGYYEQYF
>TRBJ2-7|15|TRBV7-9|.
CASSPYRTVHYEQYF
>TRBJ1-2|12|TRBV12-3/TRBV12-4|many
CASSGGGNGYTF
>TRBJ1-2|13|TRBV2|many
CASGYRQNYGYTF
>TRBJ1-2|15|TRBV7-2|.
CASSLGQGGFYGYTF
>TRBJ1-1|13|TRBV27|.
CASRDSINTEAFF
>TRBJ2-2|16|TRBV7-9|.
CASSRGQGASTGELFF
>TRBJ2-6|16|TRBV7-3|few
CASTPGLASGANVLTF
>TRBJ2-1|14|TRBV3-1|.
CASSQAASGDEQFF
>TRBJ1-6|17|TRBV4-1|.
CASSQRPTGGGNSPLHF
>TRBJ2-2|13|TRBV19|.
CASSMTGPGELFF
>TRBJ1-1|13|TRBV4-1|once
CASSQEQETEAFF
>TRBJ2-1|17|TRBV9|few
CASSVDPGTGVRNEQFF
>TRBJ2-5|12|TRBV18|.
CASSPPDETQYF
>TRBJ1-1|14|TRBV5-8|.
CASSSKFTGAEAFF
>TRBJ2-1|15|TRBV20-1|many
CSASTSGGYYNEQFF
>TRBJ2-1|18|TRBV11-2|many
CASSNSWMTDRAYNEQFF
>TRBJ1-1|15|TRBV4-3|.
CASSQESGMNTEAFF
>TRBJ2-1|14|TRBV11-2|.
CASSLMTGGNEQFF
>TRBJ1-1|14|TRBV6-5|few
CATKDGMGGTEAFF
>TRBJ2-1|16|TRBV24-1|.
CATSDLGTGSYNEQFF
>TRBJ2-3|15|TRBV7-9|.
CASSLRGGDTDTQYF
>TRBJ1-2|16|TRBV4-2|.
CASSQGGGGQIYGYTF
>TRBJ2-3|15|TRBV9|few
CASSVEGISTDTQYF
>TRBJ2-5|15|TRBV6-5|.
CASSQAGRPKETQYF
>TRBJ1-2|13|TRBV7-2|many
CASSPQHGNGYTF
>TRBJ2-1|15|TRBV5-1|many
CASSLERARLNEQFF